What follows describes a single T cell receptor beta chain. The sample is drawn from a study of cytomegalovirus exposure and HLA in healthy donors. The PCR used 60 Vbeta and 13 Jbeta primers. TCRdb's copy holds only in-frame clones and misses some; the assay was immunoSEQ multiplex PCR. This sample carries 110,000 or so clones, roughly 72% of them seen once, and the ten largest clones take 4% to 5%. Trimming shortened V by 1 base and J by 4 bases, and 14 bases separated the two germline ends. Germline CDR1 and CDR2: SGHRS and YFSETQ. There are 15 residues in the CDR3. The TCR was taken from a woman aged 40 to 50 in good health and CMV-seropositive. The gene calls are TRBV5-1 and TRBJ1-2; maybe TRBD1 (6 bases). Material: PBMCs. In DNA, the CDR3 is TGCGCCAGCAGCTTGAGGGCAGGGGCGACCTATGGCTACACCTTC. Translated, it gives CASSLRAGATYGYTF.